This TCR beta chain originates from a study of cytomegalovirus exposure and HLA in healthy donors. General study points: As a later analysis revealed, most CMV-associated TCR beta chains appeared HLA-restricted. When a later analysis was performed, an Asian-associated ancestry cluster reportedly had fewer N-insertions than the approximately 600-donor mean.

The PCR contained 60 Vbeta and 13 Jbeta primers. Data came from immunoSEQ multiplex PCR; TCRdb stores just in-frame clones and leaves some out. This sample has 200,000 to 250,000 clones, with about 80% found just once. A note on this clone: The antigen is not known.

Donors sampled were nominally healthy, though unrecorded immune exposures were likely. In germline, CDR1 is LNHNV, CDR2 YYDKDF (reference sequence). CDR3 size: 13 residues. V lost 8 bases to trimming and J lost 3 bases, with 13 bases between them. The chain carries TRBV15 and TRBJ1-1; the D gene is possibly TRBD1 (6 bases). This clonotype was sampled from a woman aged 40 to 50 in good health and CMV-seronegative. The source material was PBMCs. DNA for the CDR3: TGTGCCACCGAAGGCAGGGGAGACACTGAAGCTTTCTTT. It codes for CATEGRGDTEAFF. The variable domain in full, completed from reference TRBV15 and TRBJ1-1, reads DAMVIQNPRYQVTQFGKPVTLSCSQTLNHNVMYWYQQKSSQAPKLLFHYYDKDFNNEADTPDNFQSRRPNTSFCFLDIRSPGLGDTAMYLCATEGRGDTEAFFGQGTRLTVV.